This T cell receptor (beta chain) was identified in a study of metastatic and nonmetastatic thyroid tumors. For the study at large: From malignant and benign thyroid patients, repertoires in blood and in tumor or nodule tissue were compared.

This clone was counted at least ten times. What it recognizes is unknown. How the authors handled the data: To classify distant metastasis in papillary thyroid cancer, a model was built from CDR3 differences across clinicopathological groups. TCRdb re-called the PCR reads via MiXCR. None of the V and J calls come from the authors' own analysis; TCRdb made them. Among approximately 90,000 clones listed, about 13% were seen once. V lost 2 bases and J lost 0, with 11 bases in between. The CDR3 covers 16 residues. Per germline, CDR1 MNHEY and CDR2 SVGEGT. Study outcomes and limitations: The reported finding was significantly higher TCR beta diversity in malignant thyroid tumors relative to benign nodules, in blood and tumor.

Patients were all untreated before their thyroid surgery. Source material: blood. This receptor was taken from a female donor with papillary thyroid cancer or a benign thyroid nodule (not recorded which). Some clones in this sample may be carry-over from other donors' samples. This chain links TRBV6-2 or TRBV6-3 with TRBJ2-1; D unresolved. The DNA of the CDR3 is TGTGCCAGCAGTTACACCTCGTTGAGCTCCTACAATGAGCAGTTCTTC. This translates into CASSYTSLSSYNEQFF.